This T cell receptor (beta chain) appears in the sequencing data of a study of T cell repertoires in aging, cancer and after chemotherapy. The overall study: Donors were grouped into six age bands spanning 30 or younger through 70 or older.

This clonotype has just a few counts. Its specificity is not known. A mixed TRB-A/B primer pool amplified rearranged TRB by multiplex touch-down PCR. TCRdb passed the multiplex PCR reads through MiXCR, listing each CDR3 protein once. The sample includes about 6,300 distinct CDR3 sequences, less than 45% of them seen just once. Notes on the study in general: Untreated cancer patients had significantly lower blood TCR diversity than age-matched healthy donors.

Amplification of TCR beta used genomic DNA extracted from peripheral blood. The CDR3 sequence is 14 residues long. The ends lost 6 bases at V and 3 bases at J; junction bases unmatched: 7. Germline V gives CDR1 MNHEY, CDR2 SMNVEV (reference sequence). The sample taken for sequencing was blood. The chain links TRBV27 to TRBJ1-1; 7 positions agree with TRBD1. This sequence was found in a human donor in good health. The CDR3 nucleotides are TGTGCCAGCAGACGTACAGGGGCGCACACTGAAGCTTTCTTT. It is translated as CASRRTGAHTEAFF.